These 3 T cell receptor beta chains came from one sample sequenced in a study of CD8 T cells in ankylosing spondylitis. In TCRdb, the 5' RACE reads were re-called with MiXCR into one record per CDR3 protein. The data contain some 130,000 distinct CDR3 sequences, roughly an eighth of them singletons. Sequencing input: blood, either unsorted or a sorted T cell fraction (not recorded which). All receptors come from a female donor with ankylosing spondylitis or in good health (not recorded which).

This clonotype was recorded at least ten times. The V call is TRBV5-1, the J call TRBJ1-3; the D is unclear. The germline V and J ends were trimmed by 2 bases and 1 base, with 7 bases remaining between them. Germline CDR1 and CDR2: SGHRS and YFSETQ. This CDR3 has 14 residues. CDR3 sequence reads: CASSFGPSGNTIYF. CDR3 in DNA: TGCGCCAGCAGCTTTGGACCATCTGGAAACACCATATATTTT.

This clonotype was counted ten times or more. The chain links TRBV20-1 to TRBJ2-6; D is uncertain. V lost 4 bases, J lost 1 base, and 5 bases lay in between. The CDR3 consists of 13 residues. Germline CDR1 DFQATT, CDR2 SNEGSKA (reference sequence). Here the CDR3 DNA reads TGCAGTGCTACCGGATCTGGGGCCAACGTCCTGACTTTC. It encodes CSATGSGANVLTF.

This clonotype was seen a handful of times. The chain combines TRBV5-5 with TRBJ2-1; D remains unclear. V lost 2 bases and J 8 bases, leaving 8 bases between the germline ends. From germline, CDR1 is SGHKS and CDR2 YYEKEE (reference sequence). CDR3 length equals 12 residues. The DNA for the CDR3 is TGTGCCAGCAGCTTTACGCCCCATGAGCAGTTCTTC. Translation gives CASSFTPHEQFF.